This is a list of T cell receptor beta chains from one sample in a study of CD8 T cells in Susac syndrome. TCRdb recomputed calls from the immunoSEQ multiplex PCR reads with MiXCR, one row per CDR3 protein. The sample shows about 190,000 distinct CDR3 sequences, approximately 96% of them seen only once. The sequencing sample was made of CD4+ T cells from PBMCs. The receptors were gathered from a human donor with Susac syndrome. CDR3s include the opening cysteine and the closing phenylalanine or tryptophan. The D gene is left open where the match is weak. Clone size is stated in some rows and not others, as once, few, many or a class when expanded.

D gene,clone size,J gene,CDR3 length,V gene,CDR3 DNA,CDR3 protein
-,-,TRBJ1-1,14,TRBV4-1,TGCGCCAGCAGCCAAGATCGGGTGACAGTTGAAGCTTTCTTT,CASSQDRVTVEAFF
TRBD2,-,TRBJ2-7,15,TRBV19,TGTGCCAGTAGTATACAGCGGGGGGGCCATTCCGAGCAGTACTTC,CASSIQRGGHSEQYF
-,-,TRBJ2-5,15,TRBV29-1,TGCAGCGTTGAAGATCCTCCGACAATTAGCGAGACCCAGTACTTC,CSVEDPPTISETQYF
-,once,TRBJ1-1,12,TRBV29-1,TGCAGCGGACACCTCTTGAACACTGAAGCTTTCTTT,CSGHLLNTEAFF
-,-,TRBJ2-4,20,TRBV11-2,TGTGCCAGCCGCCCCTCGCGGCGGGGTGGTACAGGGCTGACCAAAAACATTCAGTACTTC,CASRPSRRGGTGLTKNIQYF
-,-,TRBJ1-2,13,TRBV3-1,TGTGCCAGCAGCCAAGGGAGGTTCTATGGCTACACCTTC,CASSQGRFYGYTF
TRBD2,-,TRBJ2-5,14,TRBV20-1,TGCAGTGCTAGATCCGGACTAGCGGAAGAGACCCAGTACTTC,CSARSGLAEETQYF
-,-,TRBJ2-1,11,TRBV7-9,TGTGCCAGCAGCTTAGTGACTGAGCAGTTCTTC,CASSLVTEQFF
TRBD1,-,TRBJ1-2,16,TRBV6-6,TGTGCCAGCAGTCGCGGACAGGCTGTTACCTCCTATGGCTACACCTTC,CASSRGQAVTSYGYTF
TRBD1,-,TRBJ2-5,14,TRBV6-5,TGTGCCAGCAGTTACGCAGGGGGCATGAAGACCCAGTACTTC,CASSYAGGMKTQYF
-,-,TRBJ2-7,12,TRBV5-1,TGCGCCAGCAGCTTATTGGAGAACGAGCAGTACTTC,CASSLLENEQYF
-,-,TRBJ2-2,16,TRBV27,TGTGCCAGCAGTTTATGGTCCGGGCTGAACACCGGGGAGCTGTTTTTT,CASSLWSGLNTGELFF
-,-,TRBJ1-4,15,TRBV28,TGTGCCAGCAGTCGAGGGGGACCGGCTAATGAAAAACTGTTTTTT,CASSRGGPANEKLFF
-,once,TRBJ2-7,14,TRBV12-5,TGTGCTAGTGGTCACCACAGCGCAACTTACGAGCAGTACTTC,CASGHHSATYEQYF
TRBD1,-,TRBJ2-7,14,TRBV29-1,TGCAGCGTTGAAGATGACAGGGGTTCCTACGAGCAGTACTTC,CSVEDDRGSYEQYF
-,-,TRBJ1-5,18,TRBV5-6,TGTGCCAGCAGCTTGAGGGCAGGGACGGGGAATAGCAATCAGCCCCAGCATTTT,CASSLRAGTGNSNQPQHF
TRBD2,-,TRBJ2-5,13,TRBV20-1,TGCAGTGCTCGCGGGGGGGGCCAAGAGACCCAGTACTTC,CSARGGGQETQYF
TRBD1,-,TRBJ1-2,15,TRBV6-2/TRBV6-3,TGTGCCAGCAGTTCCGGACAGGGGATAACCTATGGCTACACCTTC,CASSSGQGITYGYTF
-,-,TRBJ2-1,14,TRBV14,TGTGCCAGCAGCCACGCGGGGCCGAGGGATGAGCAGTTCTTC,CASSHAGPRDEQFF
-,-,TRBJ2-6,19,TRBV5-1,TGCGCCAGCAGCTTGGAGCGCGCACACATCACTTCTGGGGCCAACGTCCTGACTTTC,CASSLERAHITSGANVLTF
-,-,TRBJ2-7,13,TRBV18,TGTGCCAGCTCACCACAGGGAACCTACGAGCAGTACTTC,CASSPQGTYEQYF
-,few,TRBJ1-5,14,TRBV30,TGTGCCTGGAGTGTAGGAAGGGGCAATCAGCCCCAGCATTTT,CAWSVGRGNQPQHF
-,-,TRBJ2-1,15,TRBV6-1,TGTGCCAGCAGTGGGGCGGGGAACTCCTACAATGAGCAGTTCTTC,CASSGAGNSYNEQFF
TRBD2,-,TRBJ2-5,14,TRBV7-2,TGTGCCAGCAGCTCGGGACTAGCGGGGGAGACCCAGTACTTC,CASSSGLAGETQYF
-,-,TRBJ2-7,16,TRBV4-2,TGTGCCAGCAGCCCACAAGTAAACTCTAACTCCTACGAGCAGTACTTC,CASSPQVNSNSYEQYF
-,-,TRBJ1-1,10,TRBV21-1,TGTGCCGGCTCGGGGACCGCAGCTTTCTTT,CAGSGTAAFF
-,-,TRBJ2-3,11,TRBV20-1,TGCAGTGCCCAGGTGGCAGATACGCAGTATTTT,CSAQVADTQYF
-,-,TRBJ2-7,15,TRBV5-6,TGTGCCAGCAGCCTGGTGAGGCGGGGGCACTACGAGCAGTACTTC,CASSLVRRGHYEQYF
-,-,TRBJ2-2,16,TRBV5-1,TGCGCCAGCAGCTTAGGGCTGGGTGCGAACACCGGGGAGCTGTTTTTT,CASSLGLGANTGELFF